These 17 T cell receptor beta chains originate from one sample sequenced in a study of cytomegalovirus exposure and HLA in healthy donors. Data came from immunoSEQ multiplex PCR; TCRdb stores just in-frame clones and leaves some out. The table records some 140,000 clones, roughly 86% of them present only once. Sequenced input: PBMCs. The receptors come from a woman in her twenties or thirties in good health and CMV-seronegative.

V gene TRBV2 combines with J gene TRBJ1-5; D possibly corresponds to TRBD1 (5 bases). The V and J ends lost 7 bases and 0 bases respectively, with 13 bases between them. Germline CDR1 SNHLY, CDR2 FYNNEI. This CDR3 is 15 amino acids long. CDR3 residues: CASIRQNPSNQPQHF. CDR3 sequence (DNA): TGTGCCAGCATCAGACAGAACCCTAGCAATCAGCCCCAGCATTTT.

The chain carries TRBV6-5 and TRBJ2-1; TRBD2 matches 13 bases. Germline V gene sequence: CDR1 MNHEY, CDR2 SVGAGI. V dropped 0 bases and J dropped 9; count of bases not matched to a gene: 5. The CDR3 has 16 amino acids. Here the CDR3 DNA reads TGTGCCAGCAGTTACTCACTAGCGGGGGGGCCGGGTGAGCAGTTCTTC. Translated: CASSYSLAGGPGEQFF.

V and J are TRBV4-3 and TRBJ2-3, with 8 bases fitting TRBD2. The CDR3 contains 17 residues. Trimming at V came to 1 base and at J to 6 bases, leaving 12 bases not matched to a gene. The germline gives CDR1 LGHNA, CDR2 YSLEER. CDR3 DNA sequence: TGCGCCAGCAGCCAAGTTGTATGGGCGGGGGGCAAGGATACGCAGTATTTT. Amino acids: CASSQVVWAGGKDTQYF.

This clone was observed once. The chain is built from TRBV7-9 and TRBJ1-5; D not certain. Germline loops: CDR1 SEHNR, CDR2 FQNEAQ (reference sequence). The CDR3 has 18 residues. Trimming removed 5 bases at V and 0 bases at J, with 20 bases between. The CDR3 protein is CASSPQDGGPFSNQPQHF. The CDR3, as DNA: TGTGCCAGCAGCCCCCAGGACGGCGGGCCCTTTAGCAATCAGCCCCAGCATTTT.

This chain connects TRBV5-4 to TRBJ1-2; perhaps TRBD1 as D (5 bases). The CDR3 runs 13 residues. V shed 4 bases and J shed 5 bases, with 12 bases lying between them. Per the germline V gene, CDR1 is SGHNT and CDR2 is YYREEE (reference sequence). The CDR3 DNA sequence: TGTGCCAGCAGCCTGGGGGGGGATTATGGCTACACCTTC. Translating it yields CASSLGGDYGYTF.

The V gene is TRBV7-2, the J gene TRBJ2-7; the match to TRBD1 covers 8 bases. V shed 2 bases and J 6 bases; nucleotides not matched to a gene: 9. This CDR3 has 15 amino acids. Germline-derived CDR1 and CDR2 are SGHTA and FQGNSA. The CDR3 loop reads CASSLRGQGAGEQYF. The CDR3 DNA is TGTGCCAGCAGCTTACGAGGGCAGGGGGCTGGCGAGCAGTACTTC. The entire variable domain, with the rest obtained from reference TRBV7-2 and TRBJ2-7, is as follows: GAGVSQSPSNKVTEKGKDVELRCDPISGHTALYWYRQSLGQGLEFLIYFQGNSAPDKSGLPSDRFSAERTGGSVSTLTIQRTQQEDSAVYLCASSLRGQGAGEQYFGPGTRLTVT.

This rearrangement joins TRBV25-1 to TRBJ2-5, with D possibly matching TRBD2 (5 bases). Per germline, CDR1 MGHDK and CDR2 SYGVNS. V lost 7 bases and J lost 5, with 20 bases in between. This CDR3 comprises 15 residues. In DNA form, the CDR3 reads TGTGCCAGCAAGGTTCTCGGGAACGCCGGGGAGACCCAGTACTTC. It translates to CASKVLGNAGETQYF.

Only one count was recorded for this clone. The chain links TRBV30 to TRBJ1-5, with a weak D call TRBD1 (5 bases). V shed 1 base and J shed 4 bases, with 11 bases lying between them. In germline, CDR1 is GTSNPN, CDR2 SVGIG (reference sequence). The CDR3 spans 14 residues. In DNA form, the CDR3 reads TGTGCCTGGAGTGAATCCAGGGTAAATCAGCCCCAGCATTTT. Protein product: CAWSESRVNQPQHF.

This chain uses TRBV7-9 with TRBJ2-1; 9 nucleotides agree with TRBD1. This CDR3 spans 15 amino acids. The germline gives CDR1 SEHNR, CDR2 FQNEAQ (reference sequence). V was clipped by 5 bases and J by 12 bases; unmatched bases: 14. CDR3 sequence (DNA): TGTGCCAGCAGCCTCCCCGGGACAGGGTTTGGGGGGCAGTTCTTC. It specifies CASSLPGTGFGGQFF.

This clone showed up just once. The chain employs TRBV5-1 and TRBJ1-2; D uncertain. Trimming stripped 1 base from V and 5 bases from J, with 15 bases between. This CDR3 spans 15 amino acids. The germline gives CDR1 SGHRS, CDR2 YFSETQ. CDR3 sequence (DNA): TGCGCCAGCAGCTTGTTAGGTAGCCGTGATTATGGCTACACCTTC. Translated: CASSLLGSRDYGYTF. The complete variable domain, with remaining parts taken from reference TRBV5-1 and TRBJ1-2, reads KAGVTQTPRYLIKTRGQQVTLSCSPISGHRSVSWYQQTPGQGLQFLFEYFSETQRNKGNFPGRFSGRQFSNSRSEMNVSTLELGDSALYLCASSLLGSRDYGYTFGSGTRLTVV.

The rearrangement links TRBV5-4 to TRBJ2-7, with 9 bases that match TRBD2. Germline V gene data show CDR1 as SGHNT and CDR2 as YYREEE (reference sequence). J was trimmed by 6 bases and V by 4 bases; bases with no gene match: 5. This CDR3 is built from 13 residues. This CDR3 reads CASSTGLASEQYF. DNA for the CDR3: TGTGCCAGCAGCACGGGACTAGCCTCCGAGCAGTACTTC.

The CDR3 DNA is TGTGCCAGCTCACCACAGGGGTCTGAAGCTTTCTTT. It specifies CASSPQGSEAFF. The genes are TRBV18 and TRBJ1-1, with D perhaps TRBD1 (5 bases). Germline CDR1 and CDR2: KGHSH and LQKENI. Trimming took 1 base from V and 6 from J, leaving 6 bases between them. This CDR3 comprises 12 residues.

Here the CDR3 reads CASSYSGTEFYEQYF. The CDR3 nucleotides are TGTGCCAGCAGTTACTCCGGGACAGAATTCTACGAGCAGTACTTC. This chain connects TRBV6-5 to TRBJ2-7; 7 nucleotides agree with TRBD1. CDR3 length equals 15 residues. CDR1 and CDR2 (germline): MNHEY, SVGAGI. Trimming removed 0 bases from V and 3 bases from J; junction bases left unmatched: 5.

This sequence joins TRBV10-3 and TRBJ2-3; 8 nucleotides agree with TRBD1. The V and J ends lost 2 bases and 6 bases, in that order; junction bases with no gene match: 4. Per the germline V gene, CDR1 is ENHRY and CDR2 is SYGVKD. The CDR3 totals 14 residues. The CDR3 nucleotides read TGTGCCATCAGTGAGACTAACAGGGGGGATACGCAGTATTTT. The encoded protein is CAISETNRGDTQYF.

This rearrangement joins TRBV5-6 to TRBJ1-1; 7 bases are shared with TRBD1. Trimming removed 3 bases from V and 7 bases from J; junction bases left unmatched: 9. The V gene's germline CDR1 is SGHDT and CDR2 YYEEEE. This CDR3 contains 14 residues. Here the CDR3 reads CASSYSGTVIEAFF. CDR3 bases: TGTGCCAGCAGCTATTCCGGGACAGTAATTGAAGCTTTCTTT.

The rearrangement links TRBV5-1 to TRBJ2-3, with TRBD1 identical over 11 bases. The J segment lost 6 bases and the V segment lost 2 bases, leaving 5 bases of the junction unmatched. The CDR3 contains 15 residues. The V gene's germline CDR1 is SGHRS and CDR2 YFSETQ. The CDR3 here is CASSFRTGGPDTQYF. CDR3 nucleotides: TGCGCCAGCAGCTTCCGGACAGGGGGCCCCGATACGCAGTATTTT.

With regard to this clone: This sample also contains other DNA sequences that code for the same CDR3. V usage is TRBV5-1 and J usage is TRBJ1-1; possible D gene TRBD1, 6 bases. V gave up 2 bases and J gave up 1 base, with 6 bases separating them. Germline V CDR1 and CDR2: SGHRS, YFSETQ. This CDR3 is 13 amino acids long. The CDR3 here is CASSLQGNTEAFF. The CDR3 bases are TGCGCCAGCAGCTTACAGGGGAACACTGAAGCTTTCTTT.